Sequencing of this T cell receptor (beta chain) was carried out in a study of glioma-infiltrating T cells after dendritic cell vaccination. The study, taken as a whole, reports: Longer survival after dendritic cell vaccination followed higher pretreatment TIL content.

V lost 6 bases and J lost 4; bases outside the gene matches: 13. CDR3 length equals 16 residues. Germline V CDR1 and CDR2: SGHVS, FQNEAQ. To note about this clone: Its antigen is not identified.

Method: immunoSEQ multiplex PCR; TCRdb's copy keeps in-frame clones and lacks some. Of 85,000 to 95,000 clones listed, about nine tenths are singletons. This sequence originates from a human donor with glioblastoma. The sequenced sample was blood, obtained before dendritic cell vaccination. This sequence joins TRBV7-8 and TRBJ2-5, with TRBD2 identical over 8 bases. CDR3 coding DNA: TGTGCCAGCAGGCCCGGTTGGGTAGCGGGGCGAGAGACCCAGTACTTC. Encoded protein: CASRPGWVAGRETQYF.